This T cell receptor beta chain derives from a study of T cells in Graves' hyperthyroidism and ophthalmopathy. The sample holds many counts of this clonotype. CDR3 length equals 15 residues. The J segment lost 6 bases and the V segment lost 4 bases, leaving 8 bases of the junction unmatched. Germline V gives CDR1 PRHDT, CDR2 FYEKMQ (reference sequence). RNA transcripts gave rise to amplified TCR beta CDR3 regions. The study used the HTBI primer set for a first-round RT-PCR of the TCR CDR3. TCRdb re-called the multiplex PCR reads through MiXCR, storing one row per CDR3 protein. The table records about 530,000 distinct CDR3 sequences, 17% of them present only once.

The chain employs TRBV13 and TRBJ1-4; 7 nucleotides match TRBD1. Sequenced material: blood. This clonotype was obtained from a young woman with Graves' ophthalmopathy. CDR3 in DNA: TGTGCCAGCAGCTCCCGGAACAGGGGATATGAAAAACTGTTTTTT. It codes for CASSSRNRGYEKLFF.